Each of the 20 T cell receptor beta chains below was sequenced from the same sample in a study of T-cell memory formation after mild COVID-19. MiXCR, applied by TCRdb to the 5' RACE reads, yields one record per CDR3 protein. The table lists just over 400,000 distinct CDR3 sequences, less than 25% of them singletons. What was sequenced was PBMCs or a T cell subset sorted from them (not recorded which). The source of these receptors is an adult woman who had mild COVID-19 (a few samples of this study predate the infection). Cell type and time point are not known.

The chain employs TRBV5-1 and TRBJ2-1; D remains ambiguous. This CDR3 is built from 16 residues. The germline CDR1 and CDR2 sequences are SGHRS and YFSETQ. Trimming left V 0 bases short and J 0 bases short, with 10 bases between. CDR3 nucleotides: TGCGCCAGCAGCTTGGAGGCTCAGAGCTCCTACAATGAGCAGTTCTTC. It translates to CASSLEAQSSYNEQFF.

The rearrangement joins TRBV5-1 to TRBJ2-1, with D perhaps matching TRBD1 or TRBD2 (6 bases each). The V gene's germline CDR1 is SGHRS and CDR2 YFSETQ. V was clipped by 4 bases and J by 2 bases, with 13 bases between them. The CDR3 runs to 15 residues. CDR3 in amino acids: CASSKGGVTYNEQFF. Written as DNA, the CDR3 is TGCGCCAGCAGCAAGGGGGGCGTAACCTACAATGAGCAGTTCTTC.

This clonotype was counted a few times. CDR3 DNA sequence: TGCGCCAGCAGCTTGGAGGGGACAGGGCCCTACGAGCAGTACTTC. Its protein product is CASSLEGTGPYEQYF. The genes are TRBV5-1 and TRBJ2-7; 9 positions match TRBD1. The ends lost 0 bases at V and 2 bases at J; junction bases unmatched: 3. CDR1 is SGHRS, CDR2 YFSETQ, per germline. This CDR3 comprises 15 residues.

In its sample, this clonotype was seen a few times. The chain carries TRBV12-3 or TRBV12-4 and TRBJ2-7, with a possible D match to TRBD2 (6 bases). This CDR3 region has 15 residues. The ends were cut back, 6 bases at V and 3 bases at J, with 18 bases in the middle. CDR3 region: CASRLGDGGYYEQYF. CDR3 nucleotides: TGTGCCAGCAGGCTAGGGGACGGAGGGTACTACGAGCAGTACTTC.

This clonotype has more than one count but fewer than ten. CDR3: CASSLLERDDTGELFF. CDR3 nucleotides: TGCGCCAGCAGCTTGCTTGAGCGGGACGACACCGGGGAGCTGTTTTTT. The V and J genes are TRBV5-1 and TRBJ2-2; TRBD2 agrees at 7 bases. The CDR3 is made up of 16 amino acids. With V trimmed by 1 base and J by 3 bases, 6 bases remained unmatched. CDR1 is SGHRS and CDR2 is YFSETQ in the germline V gene. Drawing the rest from reference TRBV5-1 and TRBJ2-2, the complete variable domain is KAGVTQTPRYLIKTRGQQVTLSCSPISGHRSVSWYQQTPGQGLQFLFEYFSETQRNKGNFPGRFSGRQFSNSRSEMNVSTLELGDSALYLCASSLLERDDTGELFFGEGSRLTVL.

The chain carries TRBV5-5 and TRBJ2-5, with D unclear. V was clipped by 7 bases and J by 5 bases, with 18 bases between them. The germline gives CDR1 SGHKS, CDR2 YYEKEE (reference sequence). CDR3 length: 14 residues. The CDR3 loop is CASEVTYGWETQYF. The CDR3 bases are TGTGCCAGCGAGGTAACCTATGGTTGGGAGACCCAGTACTTC. Combining the CDR3 with reference TRBV5-5 and TRBJ2-5 gives the whole variable domain DAGVTQSPTHLIKTRGQQVTLRCSPISGHKSVSWYQQVLGQGPQFIFQYYEKEERGRGNFPDRFSARQFPNYSSELNVNALLLGDSALYLCASEVTYGWETQYFGPGTRLLVL.

This clonotype was seen at least ten times. The chain uses TRBV20-1 and TRBJ2-3; D might be TRBD1 (5 bases). This CDR3 is built from 13 residues. The V end was cut by 6 bases, the J end by 4 bases, with 14 bases between. CDR1 DFQATT and CDR2 SNEGSKA come from the germline V gene (reference sequence). The CDR3 sequence: CSATGPQSDTQYF. CDR3 DNA: TGCAGTGCCACAGGACCCCAATCAGATACGCAGTATTTT.

This clonotype was observed a few times. This chain links TRBV12-3 or TRBV12-4 with TRBJ2-2; TRBD2 agrees at 13 bases. This CDR3 contains 16 residues. V lost 4 bases and J lost 7; bases outside the gene matches: 6. The CDR3, as DNA: TGTGCCAGCAGTTACGAACTAGCGGGAGGGATCGGGGAGCTGTTTTTT. This gives the protein CASSYELAGGIGELFF.

A few counts support this clonotype. The CDR3 loop reads CASSAPGQAYEQYF. The CDR3 coding sequence is TGTGCCAGCAGTGCCCCGGGACAGGCATACGAGCAGTACTTC. J is TRBJ2-7 and V is TRBV25-1; 8 bases map to TRBD1. With V trimmed by 4 bases and J by 4 bases, 6 bases remained unmatched. The CDR3 runs 14 residues. CDR1 MGHDK and CDR2 SYGVNS come from the germline V gene.

This clonotype was seen more than once but under ten times. This chain links TRBV27 with TRBJ2-5, with 8 bases that match TRBD2. J lost 2 bases, V lost 4 bases, and 6 bases had no gene match. The CDR3 is made up of 15 amino acids. Germline V gene lookup returns CDR1 MNHEY and CDR2 SMNVEV (reference sequence). The CDR3 loop is CASSSGLVRQETQYF. CDR3 nucleotides: TGTGCCAGCAGTTCGGGACTAGTGAGGCAAGAGACCCAGTACTTC.

This clonotype was counted a few times. V is TRBV15 and J is TRBJ2-6, with D uncertain. Germline CDR1 and CDR2: LNHNV and YYDKDF (reference sequence). Trimming removed 3 bases at V and 8 bases at J, with 20 bases between. The CDR3 sequence is 17 residues long. The CDR3 DNA sequence: TGTGCCACCAGCAGTGAACTGACTCCAGCCCGGTCCAACGTCCTGACTTTC. It encodes CATSSELTPARSNVLTF.

This clonotype was seen ten or more times. The V call is TRBV29-1, the J call TRBJ2-3, with D unresolved. This CDR3 spans 14 amino acids. Germline V gene lookup returns CDR1 SQVTM and CDR2 ANQGSEA. V was pared by 7 bases and J by 3 bases, with 17 bases between. CDR3: CSANPTGATDTQYF. CDR3 nucleotides: TGCAGCGCGAACCCGACCGGAGCAACAGATACGCAGTATTTT.

This clonotype was counted only a few times. This chain links TRBV27 with TRBJ2-5, with D possibly being TRBD2 (6 bases). The CDR3 runs 14 residues. Looked up from germline, CDR1 is MNHEY and CDR2 is SMNVEV (reference sequence). V was pared by 4 bases and J by 4 bases, with 13 bases between. The CDR3 region is CASSSPGGGETQYF. The CDR3 nucleotides are TGTGCCAGCAGTTCCCCCGGGGGAGGAGAGACCCAGTACTTC.

In its sample, this clonotype was seen a few times. The CDR3 coding sequence is TGTGCCAGCAGTTACCTAGCGGGATACAATGAGCAGTTCTTC. Its translation is CASSYLAGYNEQFF. The chain is built from TRBV6-5 and TRBJ2-1, with TRBD2 matching 9 bases. The CDR3 runs to 14 residues. The junction had 0 bases not matched to a gene; V was cut back by 2 bases and J by 4 bases. Germline CDR1 MNHEY, CDR2 SVGAGI.

The CDR3 coding sequence is TGTGCCAGCAGTTTCCCCGGACAGGGAAACACTGAAGCTTTCTTT. This sequence encodes CASSFPGQGNTEAFF. This chain uses TRBV12-3 or TRBV12-4 with TRBJ1-1, with 8 bases fitting TRBD1. Trimming at V came to 3 bases and at J to 2 bases, leaving 5 bases not matched to a gene. The CDR3 sequence is 15 residues long.

In its sample, this clonotype was seen a few times. The chain is built from TRBV4-1 and TRBJ2-7; no firm D call. The germline gives CDR1 MGHRA, CDR2 YSYEKL. Trimming stripped 5 bases from V and 4 bases from J, with 18 bases between. The CDR3 is 15 residues long. The CDR3 DNA follows: TGCGCCAGCAGCGAGGCAGGATTCTTATCATACGAGCAGTACTTC. Translating it yields CASSEAGFLSYEQYF.

This clonotype has a count of ten or more. V and J are TRBV7-2 and TRBJ2-3; a weak D match, TRBD2 (6 bases). The V gene lost 2 bases and the J gene lost 3 bases, with 15 bases spanning the gap. The CDR3 has 16 residues. CDR1 is SGHTA, CDR2 FQGNSA, per germline. The CDR3 nucleotides are TGTGCCAGCAGCTTACGACCTTCAGCGGGTACAGATACGCAGTATTTT. It translates to CASSLRPSAGTDTQYF.

This rearrangement joins TRBV7-2 to TRBJ2-3, with TRBD1 as a possible D gene (5 bases). The germline gives CDR1 SGHTA, CDR2 FQGNSA. The length of the CDR3 is 13 residues. Between the trimmed V and J ends, which lost 1 base and 5 bases, there was a span of 7 bases. In DNA form, the CDR3 reads TGTGCCAGCAGCTTAGAAGACAGAGATACGCAGTATTTT. Translated: CASSLEDRDTQYF.

The chain uses TRBV29-1 and TRBJ2-7, with TRBD2 matching 8 bases. The CDR3 length is 15 residues. CDR1 is SQVTM, CDR2 ANQGSEA, per germline. Trimming took 0 bases from V and 2 from J; bases not matched to a gene: 6. DNA for the CDR3: TGCAGCGTTGAAGATGAAACGGGAGGGCCCTACGAGCAGTACTTC. Translating it yields CSVEDETGGPYEQYF.

The CDR3 here is CASSSSGTDSYEQYF. CDR3 DNA sequence: TGTGCCAGCAGCTCCTCCGGGACAGACTCCTACGAGCAGTACTTC. The J gene is TRBJ2-7, the V gene TRBV7-9; 7 nucleotides agree with TRBD1. Germline V gives CDR1 SEHNR, CDR2 FQNEAQ (reference sequence). The V and J ends lost 4 bases and 0 bases, in that order; junction bases with no gene match: 6. The CDR3 is made up of 15 amino acids.